Listed here are 32 T cell receptor beta chains from one sample, sequenced in a study of blood T cell repertoires in COVID-19. Produced via immunoSEQ multiplex PCR; TCRdb's table is partial and in-frame only. This table has around 100,000 clones, 85% to 90% appearing once. Sequenced sample: peripheral blood. The receptor set was obtained from a human donor in a cohort sampled during active COVID-19.

Only a few counts were recorded for this clone. The J gene is TRBJ2-1, the V gene TRBV11-3, with a tentative D call TRBD2 (6 bases). This CDR3 region has 14 residues. CDR1 is SGHNT and CDR2 is YENEEA in the germline V gene. The ends were cut back, 1 base at V and 9 bases at J, with 13 bases in the middle. CDR3 loop: CASSLGLRGGEQFF. CDR3 sequence (DNA): TGTGCCAGCAGCTTAGGACTAAGGGGAGGTGAGCAGTTCTTC. Based on the CDR3 plus reference TRBV11-3 and TRBJ2-1, the full variable domain is EAGVVQSPRYKIIEKKQPVAFWCNPISGHNTLYWYLQNLGQGPELLIRYENEEAVDDSQLPKDRFSAERLKGVDSTLKIQPAELGDSAVYLCASSLGLRGGEQFFGPGTRLTVL.

The J gene is TRBJ1-3, the V gene TRBV5-1, with 8 bases lining up with TRBD1. In germline, CDR1 is SGHRS, CDR2 YFSETQ. J lost 4 bases, V lost 0 bases, and 12 bases had no gene match. The CDR3 contains 18 residues. CDR3 coding DNA: TGCGCCAGCAGCTTGGGCCCTGGGACAGGACTAGGGGGAAACACCATATATTTT. Translated: CASSLGPGTGLGGNTIYF. The full variable domain, its missing parts supplied by reference TRBV5-1 and TRBJ1-3, is KAGVTQTPRYLIKTRGQQVTLSCSPISGHRSVSWYQQTPGQGLQFLFEYFSETQRNKGNFPGRFSGRQFSNSRSEMNVSTLELGDSALYLCASSLGPGTGLGGNTIYFGEGSWLTVV.

This clone was counted a single time. CDR3 residues: CASTTGGYEQYF. CDR3 coding DNA: TGTGCCAGCACCACGGGTGGATACGAGCAGTACTTC. This chain connects TRBV6-6 to TRBJ2-7; D is uncertain. Deletions cut 7 bases from V and 4 bases from J, with 11 bases between. There are 12 residues in the CDR3. Germline lookup yields CDR1 MNHNY and CDR2 SVGAGI (reference sequence).

CDR3 region: CASSLAGFMSNQPQHF. The CDR3 DNA follows: TGTGCCAGCAGCTTAGCGGGCTTTATGAGCAATCAGCCCCAGCATTTT. The chain employs TRBV7-2 and TRBJ1-5; D is ambiguous. In germline, CDR1 is SGHTA, CDR2 FQGNSA. The CDR3 runs 16 residues. V lost 0 bases and J lost 1, with 10 bases in between.

V is TRBV5-1 and J is TRBJ1-2, with a possible D match to TRBD1 (5 bases). Germline loops: CDR1 SGHRS, CDR2 YFSETQ. This CDR3 is built from 14 residues. V gave up 7 bases and J gave up 4 bases, with 17 bases separating them. The CDR3 DNA sequence: TGCGCCAGCGCGGGAGGAGAGGGGTCCTATGGCTACACCTTC. Protein sequence: CASAGGEGSYGYTF.

The gene calls are TRBV6-2 or TRBV6-3 and TRBJ2-5, with 7 bases matching TRBD2. Trimming removed 6 bases from V and 5 bases from J; junction bases left unmatched: 12. The CDR3 covers 15 residues. CDR1 is MNHEY and CDR2 is SVGEGT in the germline V gene. Here the CDR3 DNA reads TGTGCCAGCAGCCCAGCGGGGAGGGGTTCGGAGACCCAGTACTTC. Translation gives CASSPAGRGSETQYF.

The chain couples TRBV5-4 to TRBJ2-7, with 9 nucleotides matching TRBD1. Trimming at V came to 3 bases and at J to 0 bases, leaving 4 bases not matched to a gene. The CDR3 runs 15 residues. From germline, CDR1 is SGHNT and CDR2 YYREEE (reference sequence). The CDR3 is CASSSGQGFSYEQYF. CDR3 nucleotide sequence: TGTGCCAGCAGCTCCGGACAGGGGTTCTCCTACGAGCAGTACTTC.

The chain joins TRBV3-1 (or the pseudogene TRBV3-2) to TRBJ2-1; no reliable D call. V was pared by 1 base and J by 5 bases, with 9 bases between. CDR3 length equals 14 residues. CDR1 is LGHDT and CDR2 is YNNKEL in the germline V gene (reference sequence). The CDR3 sequence: CASSQVQTHNEQFF. CDR3 in DNA: TGTGCCAGCAGCCAAGTCCAGACTCACAATGAGCAGTTCTTC.

This chain joins TRBV9 and TRBJ2-1; the D gene is possibly TRBD1 (6 bases). The germline gives CDR1 SGDLS, CDR2 YYNGEE. V lost 0 bases, J lost 10 bases, and 14 bases lay in between. CDR3 length: 14 residues. CDR3 nucleotides: TGTGCCAGCAGCGTAGTTCACAGGGATGGGGAGCAGTTCTTC. This sequence encodes CASSVVHRDGEQFF.

V gene TRBV29-1 combines with J gene TRBJ2-2; D is unresolved. The CDR3 spans 13 residues. The germline CDR1 and CDR2 sequences are SQVTM and ANQGSEA. The V and J ends lost 3 bases and 3 bases respectively, with 8 bases between them. The CDR3 reads CSVDFSYTGELFF. Here the CDR3 DNA reads TGCAGCGTTGATTTCTCCTACACCGGGGAGCTGTTTTTT.

Only a few counts were recorded for this clone. J is TRBJ2-1 and V is TRBV6-2 or TRBV6-3, with 7 nucleotides matching TRBD2. The V and J ends lost 2 bases and 4 bases, in that order; junction bases with no gene match: 8. CDR3 length equals 16 residues. Germline V lookup: CDR1 MNHEY, CDR2 SVGEGT. This CDR3 is CASSYLAEGLYNEQFF. The CDR3 DNA sequence: TGTGCCAGCAGTTACCTAGCGGAGGGCCTTTACAATGAGCAGTTCTTC.

To note about this clone: This specimen includes other DNA sequences encoding the same CDR3. The gene calls are TRBV27 and TRBJ2-2, with 12 bases matching TRBD1. The CDR3 has 17 residues. The junction had 8 bases not matched to a gene; V was cut back by 4 bases and J by 5 bases. CDR1 is MNHEY, CDR2 SMNVEV, per germline (reference sequence). The CDR3 DNA reads TGTGCCAGCAGTTCGGGACAGGGGGCTTCGAGAACCGGGGAGCTGTTTTTT. It encodes CASSSGQGASRTGELFF.

The chain joins TRBV6-6 to TRBJ2-7, with a possible D match to TRBD2 (6 bases). With 10 bases removed from V and 6 bases from J, the gap between germline ends came to 16 bases. CDR3 length: 12 residues. Germline V lookup: CDR1 MNHNY, CDR2 SVGAGI (reference sequence). In DNA form, the CDR3 reads TGTGCCATTAAGAAGGGACTGGGCGAGCAGTACTTC. This codes for CAIKKGLGEQYF.

The table lists this clone with a few counts. This sequence joins TRBV7-2 and TRBJ1-2, with 9 bases fitting TRBD1. Germline loops: CDR1 SGHTA, CDR2 FQGNSA. Trimming took 4 bases from V and 7 from J; bases not matched to a gene: 10. The CDR3 totals 15 residues. The DNA of the CDR3 is TGTGCCAGCAGCTCGACCGGGACAGGGTATATTGGCTACACCTTC. This sequence encodes CASSSTGTGYIGYTF.

This clone was counted between two and nine times. The chain links TRBV19 to TRBJ2-2, with a weak D call TRBD1 (5 bases). The V gene lost 7 bases and the J gene lost 2 bases, with 14 bases spanning the gap. The CDR3 spans 15 residues. CDR1 and CDR2 from the germline V gene are LNHDA and SQIVND (reference sequence). The CDR3 loop is CASIRTQYNTGELFF. CDR3 coding DNA: TGTGCCAGTATAAGGACACAGTATAACACCGGGGAGCTGTTTTTT.

V gene TRBV18 combines with J gene TRBJ1-4; possible D gene TRBD1, 5 bases. The germline V gene has CDR1 KGHSH and CDR2 LQKENI. The CDR3 has 15 residues. The V end was cut by 3 bases, the J end by 5 bases, with 13 bases between. The CDR3 bases are TGTGCCAGCTCACCCTCGCTAGGGGCGAATGAAAAACTGTTTTTT. It codes for CASSPSLGANEKLFF. The full variable domain, with the rest looked up from reference TRBV18 and TRBJ1-4, is NAGVMQNPRHLVRRRGQEARLRCSPMKGHSHVYWYRQLPEEGLKFMVYLQKENIIDESGMPKERFSAEFPKEGPSILRIQQVVRGDSAAYFCASSPSLGANEKLFFGSGTQLSVL.

The rearrangement links TRBV7-9 to TRBJ2-1; 11 nucleotides line up with TRBD2. Germline trimming cut 1 base from V and 8 bases from J; bases unmatched to any gene: 10. The CDR3 covers 17 residues. Germline lookup yields CDR1 SEHNR and CDR2 FQNEAQ (reference sequence). As DNA, the CDR3 is TGTGCCAGCAGCTTAGTACTAGCGGGGGCCGGGAGGGATGAGCAGTTCTTC. It translates to CASSLVLAGAGRDEQFF.

This clone has just one count. The chain links TRBV11-3 to TRBJ2-7; D is perhaps TRBD1 (6 bases). Germline V gives CDR1 SGHNT, CDR2 YENEEA. Trimming pared 5 bases from V and 5 bases from J, leaving 19 bases between. The CDR3 extends over 15 amino acids. CDR3 protein: CASSHSPGHIHEQYF. CDR3 in DNA: TGTGCCAGCAGCCACTCACCGGGACACATCCACGAGCAGTACTTC. Supplemented by reference TRBV11-3 and TRBJ2-7, the full variable domain reads EAGVVQSPRYKIIEKKQPVAFWCNPISGHNTLYWYLQNLGQGPELLIRYENEEAVDDSQLPKDRFSAERLKGVDSTLKIQPAELGDSAVYLCASSHSPGHIHEQYFGPGTRLTVT.

This sequence joins TRBV5-1 and TRBJ2-1; TRBD1 aligns across 10 bases. The CDR3 is 16 amino acids. V dropped 1 base and J dropped 3; count of bases not matched to a gene: 4. Germline V gene lookup returns CDR1 SGHRS and CDR2 YFSETQ. Here the CDR3 reads CASSLPGTGVYNEQFF. As DNA, the CDR3 is TGCGCCAGCAGCTTGCCCGGGACAGGGGTCTACAATGAGCAGTTCTTC.

This clone came up once. This chain joins TRBV7-9 and TRBJ1-2, with 8 bases fitting TRBD1. The germline CDR1 and CDR2 sequences are SEHNR and FQNEAQ (reference sequence). CDR3 length equals 18 residues. The V and J ends lost 2 bases and 5 bases, in that order; junction bases with no gene match: 16. CDR3 nucleotide sequence: TGTGCCAGCAGCTTACCCCAAAGGACAGGGCCCAACTTGTATGGCTACACCTTC. This translates into CASSLPQRTGPNLYGYTF.

This chain connects TRBV11-3 to TRBJ2-2, with 10 positions matching TRBD1. CDR1 is SGHNT and CDR2 is YENEEA in the germline V gene. The junction had 3 bases not matched to a gene; V was cut back by 5 bases and J by 6 bases. This CDR3 spans 14 amino acids. CDR3: CASSTGQGAGELFF. As DNA, the CDR3 is TGTGCCAGCAGCACCGGACAGGGGGCCGGGGAGCTGTTTTTT.

V and J are TRBV14 and TRBJ2-7; possible D gene TRBD1, 5 bases. V lost 4 bases to trimming and J lost 2 bases, with 12 bases between them. This CDR3 has 14 amino acids. CDR1 is SGHDN and CDR2 is FVKESK in the germline V gene. Written as DNA, the CDR3 is TGTGCCAGCAGCCCTACTACGACAGCCTACGAGCAGTACTTC. Its translation is CASSPTTTAYEQYF.

The sample holds one count of this clone. The sample holds other DNA sequences that translate to the same CDR3. This chain links TRBV18 with TRBJ2-5; D gene ambiguous. This CDR3 contains 11 residues. V was cut by 6 bases and J by 2 bases, with 4 bases left in between. CDR1 and CDR2 (germline): KGHSH, LQKENI. This CDR3 reads CASSSQETQYF. The CDR3 DNA sequence: TGTGCCAGCTCCTCTCAAGAGACCCAGTACTTC. The full variable domain, its missing parts supplied by reference TRBV18 and TRBJ2-5, is NAGVMQNPRHLVRRRGQEARLRCSPMKGHSHVYWYRQLPEEGLKFMVYLQKENIIDESGMPKERFSAEFPKEGPSILRIQQVVRGDSAAYFCASSSQETQYFGPGTRLLVL.

This chain links TRBV7-9 with TRBJ2-7, with a possible D match to TRBD2 (5 bases). The CDR3 sequence is 13 residues long. V was cut by 5 bases and J by 1 base, with 9 bases left in between. Germline CDR1 and CDR2: SEHNR and FQNEAQ (reference sequence). In DNA, the CDR3 is TGTGCCAGCAGCCGGACTGCGTCCTACGAGCAGTACTTC. It encodes CASSRTASYEQYF.

The chain combines TRBV14 with TRBJ2-5, with 8 bases matching TRBD1. There are 16 residues in the CDR3. From germline, CDR1 is SGHDN and CDR2 FVKESK. The V and J ends lost 4 bases and 5 bases, in that order; junction bases with no gene match: 12. The CDR3 sequence: CASSPRGQVGFETQYF. CDR3 in DNA: TGTGCCAGCAGCCCTAGGGGACAGGTTGGATTCGAGACCCAGTACTTC.

This chain connects TRBV19 to TRBJ2-1; tentatively, D is TRBD2 (6 bases). The V gene's germline CDR1 is LNHDA and CDR2 SQIVND (reference sequence). The CDR3 is 14 amino acids. Trimming cost V 3 bases and J 7 bases, with 13 bases left between them. The CDR3 region is CASSIYGSSNEQFF. The CDR3 DNA is TGTGCCAGTAGTATCTACGGGAGTAGTAATGAGCAGTTCTTC. Based on the CDR3 plus reference TRBV19 and TRBJ2-1, the full variable domain is DGGITQSPKYLFRKEGQNVTLSCEQNLNHDAMYWYRQDPGQGLRLIYYSQIVNDFQKGDIAEGYSVSREKKESFPLTVTSAQKNPTAFYLCASSIYGSSNEQFFGPGTRLTVL.

The chain combines TRBV15 with TRBJ2-2, with 12 bases fitting TRBD2. Germline loops: CDR1 LNHNV, CDR2 YYDKDF (reference sequence). The CDR3 is 15 amino acids. V lost 8 bases and J lost 0; bases outside the gene matches: 1. The CDR3 is CATSSGGANTGELFF. CDR3 DNA sequence: TGTGCCACCTCTAGCGGGGGGGCGAACACCGGGGAGCTGTTTTTT.

This rearrangement joins TRBV10-3 to TRBJ2-6; possibly TRBD1 for D (5 bases). The ends were cut back, 6 bases at V and 1 base at J, with 13 bases in the middle. CDR1 and CDR2 from the germline V gene are ENHRY and SYGVKD. The CDR3 sequence is 16 residues long. CDR3 region: CAIRPRVLSGANVLTF. The CDR3 DNA reads TGTGCCATCAGGCCCAGGGTACTATCTGGGGCCAACGTCCTGACTTTC.

This chain joins TRBV29-1 and TRBJ1-5, with D possibly matching TRBD1 (5 bases). Trimming removed 3 bases from V and 4 bases from J, with 10 bases in between. The CDR3 runs to 13 residues. CDR1 SQVTM and CDR2 ANQGSEA come from the germline V gene. In nucleotides, the CDR3 is TGCAGCGTTGAGTTAGACAGTAATCAGCCCCAGCATTTT. Residues: CSVELDSNQPQHF.

V usage is TRBV19 and J usage is TRBJ1-6, with TRBD1 matching 8 bases. The J segment lost 3 bases and the V segment lost 7 bases, leaving 5 bases of the junction unmatched. This CDR3 has 15 residues. Germline V gene sequence: CDR1 LNHDA, CDR2 SQIVND (reference sequence). CDR3 in DNA: TGTGCCAGTAATGGACAGGGAAACTATAATTCACCCCTCCACTTT. This translates into CASNGQGNYNSPLHF. The entire variable domain, with the rest obtained from reference TRBV19 and TRBJ1-6, is as follows: DGGITQSPKYLFRKEGQNVTLSCEQNLNHDAMYWYRQDPGQGLRLIYYSQIVNDFQKGDIAEGYSVSREKKESFPLTVTSAQKNPTAFYLCASNGQGNYNSPLHFGNGTRLTVT.

The chain carries TRBV6-5 and TRBJ2-7; 7 nucleotides match TRBD1. Germline-derived CDR1 and CDR2 are MNHEY and SVGAGI. Trimming at V came to 3 bases and at J to 3 bases, leaving 11 bases not matched to a gene. This CDR3 spans 16 amino acids. The CDR3 region is CASSYSVTGTLYEQYF. The CDR3 nucleotides are TGTGCCAGCAGTTATTCCGTGACAGGGACACTCTACGAGCAGTACTTC.

The rearrangement links TRBV7-2 to TRBJ1-3, with D perhaps matching TRBD1 (6 bases). V lost 6 bases to trimming and J lost 0 bases, with 18 bases between them. Germline CDR1 is SGHTA and CDR2 is FQGNSA. The CDR3 spans 17 residues. The CDR3: CASRLTGTSISGNTIYF. The CDR3 DNA reads TGTGCCAGCAGACTGACCGGGACATCGATCTCTGGAAACACCATATATTTT.